The present entry profiles one T cell receptor (beta chain) with its context. The antigen is unknown. The data belong to a study of blood T cells in healthy people across ages. A J-beta primer mix and a sample-barcoded 5' primer were used in a second PCR of about 7 to 12 cycles. TCRdb passed the 5' RACE reads through MiXCR, listing each CDR3 protein once. Found here are approximately 320,000 distinct CDR3 sequences, around 29% of them singletons; the top ten hold over 25%. CDR1 and CDR2 (germline): MNHEY, SVGAGI. This CDR3 is 13 amino acids long. The draw of peripheral blood yielded roughly 9.1 milliliters from each donor. Overall study findings and caveats: Compared with aged donors, long-lived donors showed fewer expanded clones, suggesting selection. Conclusively comparing naive with antigen-experienced cells was impossible with unsorted PBMCs.

The sequencing sample was made of blood. The sequence was collected from a woman aged 70 to 79 in good health. The chain combines TRBV6-5 with TRBJ2-5; a possible D gene is TRBD2 (6 bases). The J call may be in error: the DNA end matches TRBJ2-1 better. This CDR3 reads CANTPGGASEQFF. The CDR3, as DNA: TGTGCCAACACTCCGGGCGGGGCCAGTGAGCAGTTCTTC.